This T cell receptor (beta chain) came from a study of blood T cell repertoires in COVID-19. Study-level information: COVID-19 samples from acute and convalescent phases originated in the United States, Italy and Spain. T cells, B-cell-depleted T cells, or PBMCs provided the cDNA or gDNA that served as material.

Original processing methods: Scientists estimated how many nucleated cells there were by amplifying reference gene primers. Measured with immunoSEQ multiplex PCR; TCRdb has only the in-frame clones, and not every one. The DNA gave D and trimming, while V, J and clone size come from that table. The sample lists about 300,000 clones; around nine tenths were seen once. The germline CDR1 and CDR2 sequences are LNHNV and YYDKDF (reference sequence). Trimming pared 4 bases from V and 4 bases from J, leaving 16 bases between. This CDR3 has 15 amino acids. J is TRBJ1-1 and V is TRBV15; D uncertain. This TCR was recovered from a man in his 70s with acute or convalescent COVID-19. The material sequenced was peripheral blood. The CDR3 reads CATSILGGSGTEAFF. The CDR3 bases are TGTGCCACCAGCATTCTGGGAGGGTCGGGCACTGAAGCTTTCTTT. Drawing the rest from reference TRBV15 and TRBJ1-1, the complete variable domain is DAMVIQNPRYQVTQFGKPVTLSCSQTLNHNVMYWYQQKSSQAPKLLFHYYDKDFNNEADTPDNFQSRRPNTSFCFLDIRSPGLGDTAMYLCATSILGGSGTEAFFGQGTRLTVV.